This TCR beta chain came from a study of blood T cell repertoires in COVID-19. Profiled with immunoSEQ multiplex PCR; TCRdb holds only in-frame clones, not every one. This sample has approximately 240,000 clones, with almost 85% found just once. The ends were cut back, 0 bases at V and 10 bases at J, with 13 bases in the middle. Per the germline V gene, CDR1 is LGHDT and CDR2 is YNNKEL (reference sequence). This CDR3 region has 14 residues. The TCR was taken from a man in his fifties or sixties with acute or convalescent COVID-19. This chain links TRBV3-1 (or the pseudogene TRBV3-2) with TRBJ2-1; tentatively, D is TRBD2 (5 bases). The source material was peripheral blood. In DNA form, the CDR3 reads TGTGCCAGCAGCCAAGATGGAGGAAGGAGGGAGCAGTTCTTC. It yields the protein CASSQDGGRREQFF.